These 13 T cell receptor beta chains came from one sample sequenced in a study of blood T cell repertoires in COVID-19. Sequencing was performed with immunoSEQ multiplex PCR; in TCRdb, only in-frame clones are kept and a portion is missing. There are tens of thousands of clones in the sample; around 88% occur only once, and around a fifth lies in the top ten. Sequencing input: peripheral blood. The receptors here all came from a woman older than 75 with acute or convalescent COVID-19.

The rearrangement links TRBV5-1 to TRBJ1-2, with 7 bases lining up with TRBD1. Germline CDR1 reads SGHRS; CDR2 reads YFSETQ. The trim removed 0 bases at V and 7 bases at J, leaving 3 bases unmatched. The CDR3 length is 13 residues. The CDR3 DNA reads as TGCGCCAGCAGCTTGGGACAGGGATTTGGCTACACCTTC. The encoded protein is CASSLGQGFGYTF.

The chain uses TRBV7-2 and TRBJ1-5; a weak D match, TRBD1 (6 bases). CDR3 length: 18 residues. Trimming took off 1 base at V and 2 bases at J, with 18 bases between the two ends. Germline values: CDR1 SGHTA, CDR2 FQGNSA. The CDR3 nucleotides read TGTGCCAGCAGCTTAGTAATAGGGGGTCGAACGGGCAATCAGCCCCAGCATTTT. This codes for CASSLVIGGRTGNQPQHF.

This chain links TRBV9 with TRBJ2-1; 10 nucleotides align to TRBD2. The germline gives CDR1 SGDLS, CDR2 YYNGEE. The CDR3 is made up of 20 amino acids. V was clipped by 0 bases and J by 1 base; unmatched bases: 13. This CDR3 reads CASSVGTSGPIERSYNEQFF. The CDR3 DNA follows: TGTGCCAGCAGCGTAGGGACTAGCGGTCCTATCGAGAGGTCCTACAATGAGCAGTTCTTC.

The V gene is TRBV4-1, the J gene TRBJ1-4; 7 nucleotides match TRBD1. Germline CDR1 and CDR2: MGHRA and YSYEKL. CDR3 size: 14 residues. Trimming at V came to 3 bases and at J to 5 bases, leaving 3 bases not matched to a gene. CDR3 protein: CASSHPGGNEKLFF. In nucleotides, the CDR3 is TGCGCCAGCAGCCATCCAGGGGGAAATGAAAAACTGTTTTTT.

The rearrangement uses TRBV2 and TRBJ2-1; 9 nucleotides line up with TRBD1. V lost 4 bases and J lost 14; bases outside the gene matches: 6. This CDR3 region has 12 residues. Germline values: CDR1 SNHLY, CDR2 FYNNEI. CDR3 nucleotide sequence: TGTGCCAGCAGTGCGTCCGGGACAGGGAAGTTCTTC. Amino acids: CASSASGTGKFF.

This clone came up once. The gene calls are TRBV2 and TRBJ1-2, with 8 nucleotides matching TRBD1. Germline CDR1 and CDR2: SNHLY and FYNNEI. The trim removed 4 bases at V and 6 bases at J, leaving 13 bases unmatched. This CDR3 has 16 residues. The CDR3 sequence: CASSAGTRGRSDGYTF. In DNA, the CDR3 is TGTGCCAGCAGTGCCGGCACCAGGGGGCGTTCTGATGGCTACACCTTC. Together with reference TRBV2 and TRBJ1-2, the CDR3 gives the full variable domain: EPEVTQTPSHQVTQMGQEVILRCVPISNHLYFYWYRQILGQKVEFLVSFYNNEISEKSEIFDDQFSVERPDGSNFTLKIRSTKLEDSAMYFCASSAGTRGRSDGYTFGSGTRLTVV.

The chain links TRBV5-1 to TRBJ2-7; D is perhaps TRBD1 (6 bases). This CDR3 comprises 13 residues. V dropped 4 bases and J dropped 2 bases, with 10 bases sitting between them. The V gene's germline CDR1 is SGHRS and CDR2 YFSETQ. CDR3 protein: CASSRQVPYEQYF. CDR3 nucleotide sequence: TGCGCCAGCAGCAGACAGGTACCCTACGAGCAGTACTTC. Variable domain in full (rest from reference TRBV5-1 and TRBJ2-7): KAGVTQTPRYLIKTRGQQVTLSCSPISGHRSVSWYQQTPGQGLQFLFEYFSETQRNKGNFPGRFSGRQFSNSRSEMNVSTLELGDSALYLCASSRQVPYEQYFGPGTRLTVT.

CDR3 DNA sequence: TGTGCCAGCAGTTTAAAGGACACCTACGAGCAGTACTTC. Translating it yields CASSLKDTYEQYF. The chain is built from TRBV27 and TRBJ2-7, with a possible D match to TRBD1 (5 bases). V was clipped by 2 bases and J by 2 bases, with 7 bases between them. Germline V gene data show CDR1 as MNHEY and CDR2 as SMNVEV (reference sequence). The CDR3 loop spans 13 amino acids.

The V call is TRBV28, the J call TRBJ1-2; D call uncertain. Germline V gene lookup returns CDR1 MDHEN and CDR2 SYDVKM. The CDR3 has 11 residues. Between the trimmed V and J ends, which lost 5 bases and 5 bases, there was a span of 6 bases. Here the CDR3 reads CASSESYGYTF. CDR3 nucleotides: TGTGCCAGCAGTGAGTCTTATGGCTACACCTTC.

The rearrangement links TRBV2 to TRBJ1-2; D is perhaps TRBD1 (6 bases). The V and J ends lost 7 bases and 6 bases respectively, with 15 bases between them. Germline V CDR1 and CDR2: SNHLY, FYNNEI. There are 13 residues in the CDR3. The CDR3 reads CASKLSDSHGYTF. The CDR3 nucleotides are TGTGCCAGCAAACTCTCGGACAGTCATGGCTACACCTTC.

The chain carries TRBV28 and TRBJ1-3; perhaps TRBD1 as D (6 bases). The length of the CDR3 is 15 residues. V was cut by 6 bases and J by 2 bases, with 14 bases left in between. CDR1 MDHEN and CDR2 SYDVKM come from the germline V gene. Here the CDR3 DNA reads TGTGCCAGCAGGATACAGGGAACGGCTGGAAACACCATATATTTT. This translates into CASRIQGTAGNTIYF.

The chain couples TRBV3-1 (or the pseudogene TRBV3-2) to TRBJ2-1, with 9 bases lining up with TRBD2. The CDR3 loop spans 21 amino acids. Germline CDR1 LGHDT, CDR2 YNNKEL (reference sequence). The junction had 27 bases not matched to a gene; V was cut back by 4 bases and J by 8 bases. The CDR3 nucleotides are TGTGCCAGCAGCCTCAGGAGGCGTAGGGATGGGCTAGCGGGAAGTTTGGATGAGCAGTTCTTC. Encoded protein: CASSLRRRRDGLAGSLDEQFF.

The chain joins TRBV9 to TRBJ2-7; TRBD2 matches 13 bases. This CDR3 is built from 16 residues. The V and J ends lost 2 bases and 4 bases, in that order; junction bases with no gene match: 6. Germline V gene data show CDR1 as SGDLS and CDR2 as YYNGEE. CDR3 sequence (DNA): TGTGCCAGCAGCGTGGGGGGGACTAGCGGGATTTACGAGCAGTACTTC. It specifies CASSVGGTSGIYEQYF.